This is a list of T cell receptor beta chains from one sample in a study of Ad26.COV2.S vaccination and SARS-CoV-2 variants. Here immunoSEQ multiplex PCR was the method, and the copy in TCRdb shows in-frame clones only, minus some. Here the sample spans roughly 700,000 clones, more than 80% being singletons. This sample comprised peripheral blood, obtained in a trial of Ad26.COV2.S vaccine versus placebo. The receptors were sampled from a person aged 18-60 years who received the Ad26.COV2.S COVID-19 vaccine or a placebo. CDR3s include the opening cysteine and the closing phenylalanine or tryptophan. A D gene is named only where the DNA matches it firmly. Rows may omit the clone size; those that give it use once, few, many or a size class.

J gene: TRBJ2-7; D gene: TRBD2; V gene: TRBV24-1; clone size: once; CDR3 length: 16; CDR3 DNA: TGTGCCACCAGTGATCCTGGGGCTAGCGGAGGTTACGAGCAGTACTTC; CDR3 protein: CATSDPGASGGYEQYF
J gene: TRBJ1-5; D gene: -; V gene: TRBV10-3; clone size: -; CDR3 length: 16; CDR3 DNA: TGTGCCATCAGTGAGGGGGGACTGTATAGCAATCAGCCCCAGCATTTT; CDR3 protein: CAISEGGLYSNQPQHF
J gene: TRBJ2-1; D gene: -; V gene: TRBV11-2; clone size: -; CDR3 length: 17; CDR3 DNA: TGTGCCAGCAGCTTAGATTGGGGGGTTAGCCCCTCGGCTGAGCAGTTCTTC; CDR3 protein: CASSLDWGVSPSAEQFF
J gene: TRBJ2-1; D gene: TRBD2; V gene: TRBV19; clone size: -; CDR3 length: 15; CDR3 DNA: TGTGCCAGTAGTGCCACTAGCGGGAGTTTAAATGAGCAGTTCTTC; CDR3 protein: CASSATSGSLNEQFF
J gene: TRBJ2-7; D gene: -; V gene: TRBV5-5; clone size: -; CDR3 length: 14; CDR3 DNA: TGTGCCAGCAGCTTGACAGGCCCTTCCTACGAGCAGTACTTC; CDR3 protein: CASSLTGPSYEQYF
J gene: TRBJ2-1; D gene: -; V gene: TRBV4-1; clone size: -; CDR3 length: 18; CDR3 DNA: TGCGCCAGCAGCCGTCGACTGAGCGGGGACACCTCCTACAATGAGCAGTTCTTC; CDR3 protein: CASSRRLSGDTSYNEQFF
J gene: TRBJ1-1; D gene: -; V gene: TRBV4-3; clone size: few; CDR3 length: 13; CDR3 DNA: TGCGCCAGCAGCCAAGATCAAGGGGCTGAAGCTTTCTTT; CDR3 protein: CASSQDQGAEAFF
J gene: TRBJ2-2; D gene: TRBD1; V gene: TRBV29-1; clone size: -; CDR3 length: 14; CDR3 DNA: TGCAGCGCCGAGGGGACAGGGGGATACGGGGAGCTGTTTTTT; CDR3 protein: CSAEGTGGYGELFF
J gene: TRBJ2-1; D gene: TRBD2; V gene: TRBV11-2; clone size: -; CDR3 length: 15; CDR3 DNA: TGTGCCAGCAGCTTAGTGGCGGGAGGGCCCCATGAGCAGTTCTTC; CDR3 protein: CASSLVAGGPHEQFF
J gene: TRBJ2-2; D gene: -; V gene: TRBV10-3; clone size: -; CDR3 length: 14; CDR3 DNA: TGTGCCATCCGGGAAGCGGGCAACACCGGGGAGCTGTTTTTT; CDR3 protein: CAIREAGNTGELFF
J gene: TRBJ1-6; D gene: -; V gene: TRBV6-5; clone size: -; CDR3 length: 14; CDR3 DNA: TGTGCCAGCAGCGGCCGGGCCGATAATTCACCCCTCCACTTT; CDR3 protein: CASSGRADNSPLHF
J gene: TRBJ2-7; D gene: -; V gene: TRBV29-1; clone size: -; CDR3 length: 13; CDR3 DNA: TGCAGCGTCGTCCTGGGGGGAAGGAACGAGCAGTACTTC; CDR3 protein: CSVVLGGRNEQYF
J gene: TRBJ1-5; D gene: -; V gene: TRBV6-5; clone size: -; CDR3 length: 13; CDR3 DNA: TGTGCCAGCAGTTACTCGGGGACTCAGCCCCAGCATTTT; CDR3 protein: CASSYSGTQPQHF
J gene: TRBJ1-3; D gene: TRBD1; V gene: TRBV6-5; clone size: -; CDR3 length: 14; CDR3 DNA: TGTGCCAGCAGCCGCGGGACAGGGAAGGACACCATATATTTT; CDR3 protein: CASSRGTGKDTIYF
J gene: TRBJ1-1; D gene: TRBD1; V gene: TRBV24-1; clone size: -; CDR3 length: 17; CDR3 DNA: TGTGCCACCAGCCCTACCGGGACAGGGTCGATGAACACTGAAGCTTTCTTT; CDR3 protein: CATSPTGTGSMNTEAFF
J gene: TRBJ2-5; D gene: -; V gene: TRBV30; clone size: -; CDR3 length: 11; CDR3 DNA: TGTGCCTGGAGTGTATCAGAGACCCAGTACTTC; CDR3 protein: CAWSVSETQYF
J gene: TRBJ1-2; D gene: -; V gene: TRBV11-2; clone size: -; CDR3 length: 14; CDR3 DNA: TGTGCCAGCAGCTTAGAGATTGGACATGCGAGCTACACCTTC; CDR3 protein: CASSLEIGHASYTF
J gene: TRBJ1-1; D gene: -; V gene: TRBV12-3/TRBV12-4; clone size: -; CDR3 length: 13; CDR3 DNA: TGTGCCAGCAGTTCCGAAGGGTTCACTGAAGCTTTCTTT; CDR3 protein: CASSSEGFTEAFF
J gene: TRBJ2-1; D gene: -; V gene: TRBV24-1; clone size: -; CDR3 length: 15; CDR3 DNA: TGTGCCACCGGGGTTGATAGCGGCGTGATGGATGAGCAGTTCTTC; CDR3 protein: CATGVDSGVMDEQFF
J gene: TRBJ2-3; D gene: -; V gene: TRBV11-3; clone size: -; CDR3 length: 15; CDR3 DNA: TGTGCCAGCGCGACCGGGAGAGGGGCCCCAGATACGCAGTATTTT; CDR3 protein: CASATGRGAPDTQYF
J gene: TRBJ2-7; D gene: TRBD1; V gene: TRBV7-9; clone size: -; CDR3 length: 17; CDR3 DNA: TGTGCCAGCAGCTTAGGAGGACAGGGGACGGGTATACCCGAGCAGTACTTC; CDR3 protein: CASSLGGQGTGIPEQYF
J gene: TRBJ2-1; D gene: TRBD2; V gene: TRBV2; clone size: -; CDR3 length: 13; CDR3 DNA: TGTGCCAGCGGACTAGCGGGGGTCAATGAGCAGTTCTTC; CDR3 protein: CASGLAGVNEQFF
J gene: TRBJ1-2; D gene: -; V gene: TRBV2; clone size: -; CDR3 length: 14; CDR3 DNA: TGTGCCAGCAGTTCTGCGGGGACTGCTTATGGCTACACCTTC; CDR3 protein: CASSSAGTAYGYTF
J gene: TRBJ2-1; D gene: -; V gene: TRBV3-1/TRBV3-2; clone size: -; CDR3 length: 14; CDR3 DNA: TGTGCCAGCAGCCCTTACGGACCTTACAATGAGCAGTTCTTC; CDR3 protein: CASSPYGPYNEQFF
J gene: TRBJ2-2; D gene: TRBD2; V gene: TRBV7-9; clone size: -; CDR3 length: 18; CDR3 DNA: TGTGCCAGCAGCACTGGGGCCACTAGCGGAGCGAACACCGGGGAGCTGTTTTTT; CDR3 protein: CASSTGATSGANTGELFF
J gene: TRBJ1-3; D gene: -; V gene: TRBV5-4; clone size: -; CDR3 length: 13; CDR3 DNA: TGTGCCAGCAGTACAGACTCTGGAAACACCATATATTTT; CDR3 protein: CASSTDSGNTIYF